This entry describes one T cell receptor (beta chain). The sample is drawn from a study of Ad26.COV2.S vaccination and SARS-CoV-2 variants. Treatment reported: around 19 received Ad26.COV2.S at low or high dose, single or two shots; about 5 received placebo; per-sample allocation not given. On day 63 after the first injection, vaccine and placebo recipients gave samples. The data were produced by immunoSEQ multiplex PCR, yet TCRdb's version contains in-frame clones alone and is incomplete. The table records roughly 400,000 clones, about nine tenths of them present only once. The source of this sequence is a person aged 18-60 years who received the Ad26.COV2.S COVID-19 vaccine or a placebo. Sequencing was performed on peripheral blood, taken in a trial of Ad26.COV2.S vaccine versus placebo.

The CDR3 DNA follows: TGTGCCACCAGATCGGGCAGGACAGGGTTTCAGCCCCAGCATTTT. As protein: CATRSGRTGFQPQHF. This rearrangement joins TRBV24-1 to TRBJ1-5; 8 bases map to TRBD1. CDR3 length: 15 residues. Germline-derived CDR1 and CDR2 are KGHDR and SFDVKD. J was trimmed by 6 bases and V by 7 bases; bases with no gene match: 10.